The entry below describes one T cell receptor (beta chain). The antigen remains undetermined. CDR1 and CDR2 (germline): SGHDT, YYEEEE. V shed 3 bases and J 8 bases; nucleotides not matched to a gene: 8. The CDR3 sequence is 13 residues long. TCR beta VDJ and CDR3 were profiled, and genomic DNA was the template. MiXCR, applied by TCRdb to the reads, yields one record per CDR3 protein. The sample gives roughly 160,000 distinct CDR3 sequences, 71% of which show up once; around 45% is in the top ten. The data were obtained in a study of CD8+CD57+ T cells in acquired aplastic anemia. Study-wide points: Both patients and controls carried the same twenty-nine CD8+ CDR3 sequences.

Patients picked for sequencing had shown CD8+CD57+ cell expansion detected by flow cytometry. The sample taken for sequencing was sorted CD4+, CD8+, or CD8+CD57+ T cells (not recorded which) from PBMCs. This receptor was obtained from a human donor with aplastic anemia. The chain couples TRBV5-6 to TRBJ2-7; 7 bases match TRBD1. As DNA, the CDR3 is TGTGCCAGCAGCTGGGTGACAGGGTATCAGCAGTACTTC. It yields the protein CASSWVTGYQQYF.